The source of this T cell receptor beta chain is a study of technical replicates of blood from a handful of donors. The junction had 5 bases not matched to a gene; V was cut back by 3 bases and J by 2 bases. Per germline, CDR1 SGDLS and CDR2 YYNGEE. The CDR3 length is 15 residues. Profiling relied on immunoSEQ multiplex PCR, and the TCRdb table lists in-frame clones only, not all of them. Of under 85,000 clones in the sample, 85% to 95% were seen once. The source of this sequence is a human donor in good health. The sample consisted of T cells isolated from PBMCs. The chain couples TRBV9 to TRBJ2-1, with TRBD2 identical over 7 bases. The CDR3 is CASSEAGETYNEQFF. CDR3 DNA sequence: TGTGCCAGCAGCGAGGCGGGAGAAACCTACAATGAGCAGTTCTTC. Complete variable domain (other parts from reference TRBV9 and TRBJ2-1): DSGVTQTPKHLITATGQRVTLRCSPRSGDLSVYWYQQSLDQGLQFLIQYYNGEERAKGNILERFSAQQFPDLHSELNLSSLELGDSALYFCASSEAGETYNEQFFGPGTRLTVL.